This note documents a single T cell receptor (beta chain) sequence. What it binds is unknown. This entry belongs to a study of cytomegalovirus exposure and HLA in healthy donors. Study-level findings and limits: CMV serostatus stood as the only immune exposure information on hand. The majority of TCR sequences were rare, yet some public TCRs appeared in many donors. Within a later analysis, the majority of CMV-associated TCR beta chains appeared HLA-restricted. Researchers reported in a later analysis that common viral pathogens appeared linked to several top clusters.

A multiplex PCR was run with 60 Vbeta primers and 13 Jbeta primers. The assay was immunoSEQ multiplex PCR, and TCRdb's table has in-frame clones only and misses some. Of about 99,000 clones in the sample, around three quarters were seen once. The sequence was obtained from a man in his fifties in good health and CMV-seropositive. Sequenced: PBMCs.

The CDR3 loop is CASSQQIEGGNTIYF. CDR3 sequence (DNA): TGCGCCAGCAGCCAACAAATCGAGGGTGGAAACACCATATATTTT. The chain employs TRBV4-3 and TRBJ1-3, with D uncertain. Germline CDR1 LGHNA, CDR2 YSLEER. V lost 2 bases and J lost 3, with 11 bases in between. The CDR3 consists of 15 residues.